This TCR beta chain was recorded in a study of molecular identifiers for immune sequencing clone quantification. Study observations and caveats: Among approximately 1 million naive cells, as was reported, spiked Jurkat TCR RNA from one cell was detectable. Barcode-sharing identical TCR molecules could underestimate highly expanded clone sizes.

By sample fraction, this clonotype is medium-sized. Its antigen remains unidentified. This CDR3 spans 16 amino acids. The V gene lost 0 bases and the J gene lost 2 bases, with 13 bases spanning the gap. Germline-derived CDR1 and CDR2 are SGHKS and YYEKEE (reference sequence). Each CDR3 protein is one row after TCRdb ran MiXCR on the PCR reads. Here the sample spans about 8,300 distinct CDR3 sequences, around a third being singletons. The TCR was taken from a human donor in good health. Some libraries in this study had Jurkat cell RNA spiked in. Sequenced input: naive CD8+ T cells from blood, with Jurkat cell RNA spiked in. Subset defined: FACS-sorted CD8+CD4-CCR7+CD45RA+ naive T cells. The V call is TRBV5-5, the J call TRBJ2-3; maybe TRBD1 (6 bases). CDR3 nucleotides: TGTGCCAGCAGCTTGGGGGACACCGAAATCACAGATACGCAGTATTTT. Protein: CASSLGDTEITDTQYF.